This record concerns one T cell receptor (beta chain) sequence. The antigen remains undetermined. These data are taken from a study of Ad26.COV2.S vaccination and SARS-CoV-2 variants. Study conclusions and caveats: The TCR breadth and depth analyses may have understated or missed part of the total T cell responses.

This CDR3 spans 12 amino acids. V gave up 3 bases and J gave up 8 bases, with 8 bases separating them. Only in-frame clones appear in the TCRdb table, and some are missing; sequencing was by immunoSEQ multiplex PCR. The repertoire consists of about 680,000 clones, with 89% occurring once and the leading ten covering approximately 1.5%. Treatment: around 19 received Ad26.COV2.S at low or high dose, single or two shots; 5 received placebo; per-sample allocation not given. Material that was analyzed had been drawn on day 63 after the first vaccine or placebo injection. The TCR was taken from a person between 18 and 60 years old who received the Ad26.COV2.S COVID-19 vaccine or a placebo. The sequencing used peripheral blood, collected in a trial of Ad26.COV2.S vaccine versus placebo. The V gene is TRBV12-3 or TRBV12-4, the J gene TRBJ1-5; no definite D call. In nucleotides, the CDR3 is TGTGCCAGCAGTTTTGGGCCAGAGCCCCAGCATTTT. As protein: CASSFGPEPQHF.